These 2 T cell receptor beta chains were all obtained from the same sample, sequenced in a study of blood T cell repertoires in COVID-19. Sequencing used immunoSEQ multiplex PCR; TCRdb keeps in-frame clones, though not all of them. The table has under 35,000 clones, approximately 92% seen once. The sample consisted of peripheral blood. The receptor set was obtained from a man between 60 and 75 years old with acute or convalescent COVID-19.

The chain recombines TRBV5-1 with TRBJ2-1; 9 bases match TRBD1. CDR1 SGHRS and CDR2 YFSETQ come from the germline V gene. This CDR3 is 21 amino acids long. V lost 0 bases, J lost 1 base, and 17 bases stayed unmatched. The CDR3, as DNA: TGCGCCAGCAGCTTGGGTACCCCGGGACAGGGATCCCCTCTTTCCTACAATGAGCAGTTCTTC. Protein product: CASSLGTPGQGSPLSYNEQFF.

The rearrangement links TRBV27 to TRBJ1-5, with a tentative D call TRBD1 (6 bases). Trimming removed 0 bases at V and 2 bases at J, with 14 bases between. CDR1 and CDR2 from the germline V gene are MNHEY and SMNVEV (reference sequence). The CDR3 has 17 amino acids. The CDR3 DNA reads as TGTGCCAGCAGTTTATCGGGCTCAGGGGCTCGCAATCAGCCCCAGCATTTT. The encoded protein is CASSLSGSGARNQPQHF.